This is a list of T cell receptor beta chains from one sample in a study of cytomegalovirus exposure and HLA in healthy donors. Data came from immunoSEQ multiplex PCR; TCRdb stores just in-frame clones and leaves some out. The top ten hold less than 1.5% of the sample, which has over 130,000 clones, approximately 79% seen once. Material: PBMCs. Receptors were obtained from a female donor in good health and CMV-seronegative. CDR3s include the opening cysteine and the closing phenylalanine or tryptophan. Fields, in order: clone size, V gene, D gene, J gene, CDR3 DNA, CDR3 protein. A D gene is named only where the DNA matches it firmly. Not all rows give a size; the values are once, few, many and, for expanded clones, a class.

NA,TRBV12-5,TRBD2,TRBJ2-2,TGTGCTAGTGGTTTGGCCACGAAACGACTAGCGGACTACACCGGGGAGCTGTTTTTT,CASGLATKRLADYTGELFF
once,TRBV7-2,TRBD1,TRBJ2-1,TGTGCCAGCAGCGCCCGGGACAGGGGCTACAATGAGCAGTTCTTC,CASSARDRGYNEQFF
NA,TRBV19,NA,TRBJ1-2,TGTGCCAGTAGTATCGCCGGGGGGAACTATGGCTACACCTTC,CASSIAGGNYGYTF
NA,TRBV12-2,NA,TRBJ1-2,TGTGCAAGTCGCTCCTCGGACAGGACCGATGGCTACACCTTC,CASRSSDRTDGYTF
NA,TRBV4-2,NA,TRBJ2-6,TGTGCCAGCAGCCAAGACACAGCGGCTGGGGCCAACGTCCTGACTTTC,CASSQDTAAGANVLTF
NA,TRBV29-1,NA,TRBJ1-1,TGCAGCTCCCGGGGGGGGCGCGGAGAGAACACTGAAGCTTTCTTT,CSSRGGRGENTEAFF
NA,TRBV6-1,TRBD2,TRBJ2-1,TGTGCCAGCAGTGAAGAAGGTCTTAGCGGGTACAATGAGCAGTTCTTC,CASSEEGLSGYNEQFF
NA,TRBV29-1,NA,TRBJ1-5,TGCAGCGTTGAAGACCCGACGGACTCCAATCAGCCCCAGCATTTT,CSVEDPTDSNQPQHF
NA,TRBV10-1,NA,TRBJ1-5,TGCGCCAGCAGTGGTGTGGCATACCAACCACCTTATCAGCCCCAGCATTTT,CASSGVAYQPPYQPQHF
NA,TRBV6-6,NA,TRBJ2-7,TGTGCCAGCAGTTACTCAGGGGCGGAGGGCGAGCAGTACTTC,CASSYSGAEGEQYF
NA,TRBV5-1,NA,TRBJ1-5,TGCGCCAGCAGCTTAGACTTGAATCAGCCCCAGCATTTT,CASSLDLNQPQHF
NA,TRBV18,NA,TRBJ1-5,TGTGCCAGCTCGGAGGTCAATCAGCCCCAGCATTTT,CASSEVNQPQHF
NA,TRBV15,TRBD2,TRBJ2-1,TGTGCCACCAGCACAGGACTAGCGGTTAGCTCCTACAATGAGCAGTTCTTC,CATSTGLAVSSYNEQFF
NA,TRBV27,NA,TRBJ1-2,TGTGCCAGCAGTTTCGGGGAACACTATGGCTACACCTTC,CASSFGEHYGYTF
NA,TRBV7-3,TRBD2,TRBJ2-1,TGTGCCAGCAGCTTGCTAGCGGGAGATAATGAGCAGTTCTTC,CASSLLAGDNEQFF